This T cell receptor beta chain was identified in a study of shared clonotypes between healthy human individuals (dated by TCRdb to about 2020). Background for the entire study: The cohort comprised a couple of women and a few men aged 18 to 49 years. To increase sequencing depth and limit assay-specific biases, different laboratories used diverse techniques to prepare libraries and sequence TCR repertoires. Between about 0.85 and 10 billion PBMCs per donor were obtained by leukapheresis. For each donor, CD4 naive and CD4 memory were each given three plates, CD8 naive was given two plates, and CD8 memory was given one plate. To estimate repertoire size and how much clonotypes are shared between individuals, the study performed deep sequencing of blood TCR repertoires from 4 to 6 healthy adults.

Using the deep immunoSEQ assay, multiplex PCR amplified TCR CDR3 regions from genomic DNA. Extracted genomic DNA from each cell subset was spread evenly across all wells of several immunoSEQ 96-well plates, with each plate serving as a replicate. For sorted subsets, approximately 200 ng of genomic DNA, equivalent to 30,000 or so T cell genomes, went into each replicate PCR. Purified libraries were quantified with a Qubit 3.0 fluorometer, sized on a Bioanalyzer 2100, and re-quantified with the KAPA Library Quantification kit. A separate single-read 150-cycle Illumina NextSeq 550 flow cell was used to sequence each immunoSEQ 96-well plate. The study's processing was this. Because only junctional sequences without quality scores were contained in the immunoSEQ output, filtering matching that applied to full-length reads could not be performed. To assign V/J genes and CDR3, sequences were annotated against IMGT germline references using PyIR, a Python wrapper for IgBLAST v1.9. Reads were removed for weak V/J assignments (E-value above 1e-6), missing CDR3, stop codons, out-of-frame junctions, or ambiguous translated residues. V3J clonotypes were defined as sequences sharing the same inferred V gene, J gene, and CDR3 amino acid sequence. Percentage overlap between repertoires was calculated by dividing the number of shared unique clonotypes by the size of the smaller repertoire. Three approaches were used to assess repertoire richness: RTK rarefaction, the Chao1 estimator, and Recon v2.1 estimates of unobserved clonotypes. OLGA was used to compute generation probabilities for all TCRbeta clonotypes that the gDNA method yielded from a handful of donors. TCRdb's version of the immuneACCESS table is confined to in-frame rearrangements and falls short of the full clone set. An unresolved V gene accounts for under half of the shortfall where checked; the remainder is of unknown origin. V, J and clone size were drawn from that table, and D and trimming were deduced from the DNA. A total of about 670,000 clones appear in this sample, roughly 78% of them only once. The top ten hold around 2% of the sample.

A single count supports this clone. Its cognate antigen has yet to be identified. Nothing much larger sits one base from this clone, and base qualities are not available. The donors were healthy, HIV-negative adults with no recently reported acute infections or vaccinations. Every donor was a Caucasian adult residing in Nashville, Tennessee, USA. Magnetic negative selection was used to enrich CD4+ T cells, after which naive cells were positively selected on CD45RA and the negative fraction became the memory subset. Blood was obtained by leukapheresis, after which PBMCs were separated by Ficoll-Histopaque density gradient centrifugation and cryopreserved in liquid nitrogen vapor phase. Analytical flow cytometry was used to check the purity and quantity of every magnetically sorted T cell population. Each sorted fraction had its genomic DNA isolated and then quantified by UV absorbance on a Nanodrop 2000c.

The V end loses 1 base and the J end loses 4 bases, and a stretch of 13 bases separates them. CDR1 is given as KGHSH and CDR2 as LQKENI, both from the germline V gene. Reading from cysteine to phenylalanine, the CDR3 counts 15 amino acids. Of all the DNA, just the CDR3 is kept, 45 bases in frame from base 1. Here is what the overall study found, with its caveats: Across four donors, roughly 5% of naive CD4, roughly 3.4% of naive CD8, about 2% of memory CD4, and 0.3% to 0.45% of memory CD8 clonotypes were shared. Clonotypes shared by all four sorted-subset donors showed higher generation probabilities than non-shared clonotypes. Even with the large sequencing depth, rarefaction of the sorted-subset datasets indicated that sequencing was incomplete. Only blood was sampled, and tissue TCR repertoires likely differ from those in blood. Naive subsets generally had larger estimated clonotype richness than memory subsets did. Because the study included only a small number of donors, the genetic and exposure-history diversity represented was limited. Pairwise subsampling led to the expectation that sequencing depth would affect the degree of clonotype sharing among donors.

The material sequenced was memory CD4+ T cells sorted from blood. The sample's cell subset or site label, decoded: CD45RA-negative fraction. Recombination connected TRBV18 to TRBJ1-2, with the D gene uncertain. The receptor was derived from a woman aged 25 to 39 in good health. The CDR3 is CASSPQYSDPYGYTF. The sequenced DNA is TGTGCCAGCTCACCACAGTACTCGGACCCCTATGGCTACACCTTC.